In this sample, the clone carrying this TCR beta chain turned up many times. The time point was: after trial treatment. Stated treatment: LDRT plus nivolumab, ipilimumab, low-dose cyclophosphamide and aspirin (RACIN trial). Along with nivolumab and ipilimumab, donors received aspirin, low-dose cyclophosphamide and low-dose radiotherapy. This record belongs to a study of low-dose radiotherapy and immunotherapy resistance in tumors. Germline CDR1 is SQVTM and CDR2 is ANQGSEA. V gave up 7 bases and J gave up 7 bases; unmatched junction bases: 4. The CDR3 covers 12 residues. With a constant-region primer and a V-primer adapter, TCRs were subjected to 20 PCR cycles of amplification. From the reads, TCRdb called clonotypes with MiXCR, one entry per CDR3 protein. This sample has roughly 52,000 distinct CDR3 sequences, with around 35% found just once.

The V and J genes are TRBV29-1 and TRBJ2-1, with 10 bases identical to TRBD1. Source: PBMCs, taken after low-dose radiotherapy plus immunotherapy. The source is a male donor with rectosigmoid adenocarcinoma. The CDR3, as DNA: TGCAGCGAAGAGGACAGGGGGAATGAGCAGTTCTTC. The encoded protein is CSEEDRGNEQFF.